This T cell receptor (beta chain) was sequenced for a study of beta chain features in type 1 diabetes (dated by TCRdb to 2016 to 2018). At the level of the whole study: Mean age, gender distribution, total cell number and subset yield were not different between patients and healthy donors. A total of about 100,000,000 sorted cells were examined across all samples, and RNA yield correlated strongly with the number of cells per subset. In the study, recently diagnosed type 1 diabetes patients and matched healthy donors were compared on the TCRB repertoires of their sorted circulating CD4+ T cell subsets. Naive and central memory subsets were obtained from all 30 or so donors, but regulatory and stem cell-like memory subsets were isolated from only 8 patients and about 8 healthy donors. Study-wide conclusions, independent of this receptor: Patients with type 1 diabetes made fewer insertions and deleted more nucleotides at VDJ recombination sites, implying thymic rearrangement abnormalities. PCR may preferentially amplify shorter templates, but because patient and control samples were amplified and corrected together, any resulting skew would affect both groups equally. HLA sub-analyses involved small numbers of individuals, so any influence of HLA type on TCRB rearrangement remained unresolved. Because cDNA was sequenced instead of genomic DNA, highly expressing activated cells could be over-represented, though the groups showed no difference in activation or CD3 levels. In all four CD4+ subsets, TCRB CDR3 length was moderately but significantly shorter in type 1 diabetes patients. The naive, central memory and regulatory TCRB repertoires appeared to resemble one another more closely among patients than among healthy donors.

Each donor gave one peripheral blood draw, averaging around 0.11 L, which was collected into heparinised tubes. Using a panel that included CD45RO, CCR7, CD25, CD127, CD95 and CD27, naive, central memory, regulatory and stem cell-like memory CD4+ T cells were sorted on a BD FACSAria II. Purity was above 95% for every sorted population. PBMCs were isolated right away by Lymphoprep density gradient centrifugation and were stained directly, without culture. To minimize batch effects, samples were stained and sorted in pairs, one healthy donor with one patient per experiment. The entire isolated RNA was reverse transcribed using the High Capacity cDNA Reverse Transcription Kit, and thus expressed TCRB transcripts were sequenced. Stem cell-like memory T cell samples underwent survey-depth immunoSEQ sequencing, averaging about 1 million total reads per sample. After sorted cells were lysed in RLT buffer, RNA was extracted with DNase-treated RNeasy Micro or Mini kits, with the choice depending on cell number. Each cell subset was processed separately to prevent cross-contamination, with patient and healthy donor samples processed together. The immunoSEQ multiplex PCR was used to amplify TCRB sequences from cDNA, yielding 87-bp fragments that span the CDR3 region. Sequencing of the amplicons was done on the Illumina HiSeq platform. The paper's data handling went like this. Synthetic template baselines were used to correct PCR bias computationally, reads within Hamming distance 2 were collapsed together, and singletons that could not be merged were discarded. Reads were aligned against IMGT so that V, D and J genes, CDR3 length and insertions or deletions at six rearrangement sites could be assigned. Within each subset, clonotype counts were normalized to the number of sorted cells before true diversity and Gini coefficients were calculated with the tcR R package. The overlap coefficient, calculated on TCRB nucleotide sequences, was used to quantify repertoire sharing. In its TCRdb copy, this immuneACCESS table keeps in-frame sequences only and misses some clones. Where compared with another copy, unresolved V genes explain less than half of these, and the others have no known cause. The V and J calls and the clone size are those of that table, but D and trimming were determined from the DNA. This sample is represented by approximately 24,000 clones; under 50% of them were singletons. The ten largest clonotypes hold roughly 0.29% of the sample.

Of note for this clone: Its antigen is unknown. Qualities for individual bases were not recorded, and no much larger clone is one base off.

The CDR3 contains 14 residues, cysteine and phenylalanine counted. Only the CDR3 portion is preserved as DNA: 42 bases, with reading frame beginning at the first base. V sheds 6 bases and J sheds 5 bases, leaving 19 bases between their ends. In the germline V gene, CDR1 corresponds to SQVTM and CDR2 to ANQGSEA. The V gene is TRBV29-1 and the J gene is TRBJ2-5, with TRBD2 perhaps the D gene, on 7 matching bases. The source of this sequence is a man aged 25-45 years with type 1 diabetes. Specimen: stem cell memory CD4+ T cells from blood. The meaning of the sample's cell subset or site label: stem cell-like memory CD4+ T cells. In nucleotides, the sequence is TGCAGCGTGGTGGAGTGGGGGGGGGCGGAGACCCAGTACTTC. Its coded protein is CSVVEWGGAETQYF.